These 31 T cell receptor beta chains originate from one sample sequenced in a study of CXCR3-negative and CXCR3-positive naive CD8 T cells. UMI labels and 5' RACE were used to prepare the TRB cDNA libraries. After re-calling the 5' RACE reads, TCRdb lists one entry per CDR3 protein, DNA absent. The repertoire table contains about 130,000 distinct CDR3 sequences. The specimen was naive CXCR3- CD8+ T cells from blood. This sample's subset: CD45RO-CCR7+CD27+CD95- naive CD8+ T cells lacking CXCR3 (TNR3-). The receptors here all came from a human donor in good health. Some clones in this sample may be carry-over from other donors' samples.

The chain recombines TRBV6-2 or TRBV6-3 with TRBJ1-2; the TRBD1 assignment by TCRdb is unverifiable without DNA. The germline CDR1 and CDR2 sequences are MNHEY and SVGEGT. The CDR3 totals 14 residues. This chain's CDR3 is CASSFLGQPDGYTF.

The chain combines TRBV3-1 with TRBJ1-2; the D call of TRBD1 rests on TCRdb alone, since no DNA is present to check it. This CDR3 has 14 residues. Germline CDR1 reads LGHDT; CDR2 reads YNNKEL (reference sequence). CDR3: CASSQRPDRVDYTF.

CDR3 residues: CASSFGPLNTEAFF. V and J are TRBV7-9 and TRBJ1-1. This CDR3 region has 14 residues. Germline lookup yields CDR1 SEHNR and CDR2 FQNEAQ (reference sequence).

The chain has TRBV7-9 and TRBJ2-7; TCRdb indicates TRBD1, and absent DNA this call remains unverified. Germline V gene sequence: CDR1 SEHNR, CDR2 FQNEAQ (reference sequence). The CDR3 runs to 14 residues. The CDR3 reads CASSFRAGEYEQYF.

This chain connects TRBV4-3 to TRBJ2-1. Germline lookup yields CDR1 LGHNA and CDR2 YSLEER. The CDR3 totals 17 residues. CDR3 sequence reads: CASSQDRVGISYNEQFF.

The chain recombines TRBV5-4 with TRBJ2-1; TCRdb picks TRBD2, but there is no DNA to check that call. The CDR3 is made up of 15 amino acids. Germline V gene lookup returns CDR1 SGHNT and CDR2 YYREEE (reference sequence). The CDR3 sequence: CASSLIRGARNEQFF.

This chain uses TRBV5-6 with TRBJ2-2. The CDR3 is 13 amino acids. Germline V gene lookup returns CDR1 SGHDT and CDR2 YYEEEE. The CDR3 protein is CASSLLHTGELFF.

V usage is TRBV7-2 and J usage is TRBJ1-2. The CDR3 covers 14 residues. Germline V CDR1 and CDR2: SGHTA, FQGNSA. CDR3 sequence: CASSLIKENYGYTF.

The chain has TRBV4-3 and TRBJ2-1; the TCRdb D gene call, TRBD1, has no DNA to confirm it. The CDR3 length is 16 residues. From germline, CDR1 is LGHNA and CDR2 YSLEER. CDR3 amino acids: CASSQAWTGGLDEQFF.

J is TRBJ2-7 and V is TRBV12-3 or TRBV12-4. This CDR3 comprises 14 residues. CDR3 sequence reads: CASGLQGTPYEQYF.

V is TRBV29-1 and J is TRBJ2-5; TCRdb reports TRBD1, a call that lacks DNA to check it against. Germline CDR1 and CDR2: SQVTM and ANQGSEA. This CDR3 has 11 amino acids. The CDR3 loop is CSGVGEETQYF.

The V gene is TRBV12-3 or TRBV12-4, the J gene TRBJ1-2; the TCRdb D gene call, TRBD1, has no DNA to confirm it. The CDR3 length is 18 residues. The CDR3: CASSPDPLDRGDEDGYTF.

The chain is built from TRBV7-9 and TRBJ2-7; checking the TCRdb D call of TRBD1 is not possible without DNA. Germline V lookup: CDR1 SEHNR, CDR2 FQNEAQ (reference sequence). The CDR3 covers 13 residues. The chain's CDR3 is CASGEGANYEQYF.

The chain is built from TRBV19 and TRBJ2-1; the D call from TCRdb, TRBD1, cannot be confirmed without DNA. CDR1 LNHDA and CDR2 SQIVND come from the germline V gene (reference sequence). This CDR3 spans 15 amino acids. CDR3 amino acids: CASTLGGSSYNEQFF.

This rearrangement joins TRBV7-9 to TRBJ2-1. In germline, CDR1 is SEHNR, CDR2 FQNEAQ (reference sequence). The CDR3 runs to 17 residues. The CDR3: CASSPREIFSLRNEQFF.

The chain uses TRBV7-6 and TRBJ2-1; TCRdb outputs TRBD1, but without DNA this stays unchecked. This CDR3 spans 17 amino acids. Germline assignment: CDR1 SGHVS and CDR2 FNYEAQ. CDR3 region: CASSFVPDPGDYNEQFF.

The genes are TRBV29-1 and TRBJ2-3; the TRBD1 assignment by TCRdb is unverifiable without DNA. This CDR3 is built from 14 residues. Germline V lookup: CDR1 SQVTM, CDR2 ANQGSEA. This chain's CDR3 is CSVEIDRPTDTQYF.

CDR3 residues: CASSQDLSGLNNEQFF. V is TRBV3-1 and J is TRBJ2-1. Germline V gives CDR1 LGHDT, CDR2 YNNKEL (reference sequence). The CDR3 totals 16 residues.

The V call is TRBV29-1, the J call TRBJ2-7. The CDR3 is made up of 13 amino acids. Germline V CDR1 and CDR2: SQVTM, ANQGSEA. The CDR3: CSVEDRLSYEQYF.

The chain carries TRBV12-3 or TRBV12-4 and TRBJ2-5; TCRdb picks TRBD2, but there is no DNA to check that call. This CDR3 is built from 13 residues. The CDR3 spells CATRLAGGETQYF.

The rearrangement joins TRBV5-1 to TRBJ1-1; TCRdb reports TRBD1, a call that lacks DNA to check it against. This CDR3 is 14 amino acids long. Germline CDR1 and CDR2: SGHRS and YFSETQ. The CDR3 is CASSLAGTGTEAFF.

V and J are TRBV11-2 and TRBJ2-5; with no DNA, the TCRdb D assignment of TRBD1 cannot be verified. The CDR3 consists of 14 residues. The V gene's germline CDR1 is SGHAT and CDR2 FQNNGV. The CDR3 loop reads CASSLFHREETQYF.

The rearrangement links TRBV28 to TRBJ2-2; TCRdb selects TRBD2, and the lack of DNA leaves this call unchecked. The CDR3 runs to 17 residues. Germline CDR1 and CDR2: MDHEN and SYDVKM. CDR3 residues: CASSWSVAGADTGELFF.

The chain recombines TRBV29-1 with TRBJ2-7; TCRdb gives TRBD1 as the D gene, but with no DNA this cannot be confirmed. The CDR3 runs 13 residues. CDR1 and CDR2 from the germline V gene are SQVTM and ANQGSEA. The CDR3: CSITGGSSYEQYF.

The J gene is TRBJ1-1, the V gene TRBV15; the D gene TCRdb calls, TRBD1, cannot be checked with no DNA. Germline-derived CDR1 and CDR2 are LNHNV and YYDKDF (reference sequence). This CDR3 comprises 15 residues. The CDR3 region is CATSRDRGGHTEAFF.

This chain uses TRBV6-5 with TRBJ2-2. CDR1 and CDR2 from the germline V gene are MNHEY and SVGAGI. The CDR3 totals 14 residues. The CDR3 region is CASSYFQATGELFF.

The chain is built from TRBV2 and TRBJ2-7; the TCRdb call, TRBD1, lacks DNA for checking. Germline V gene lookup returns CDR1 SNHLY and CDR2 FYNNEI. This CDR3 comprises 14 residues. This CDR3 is CASITGTGFNEQYF. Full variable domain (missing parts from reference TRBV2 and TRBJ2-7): EPEVTQTPSHQVTQMGQEVILRCVPISNHLYFYWYRQILGQKVEFLVSFYNNEISEKSEIFDDQFSVERPDGSNFTLKIRSTKLEDSAMYFCASITGTGFNEQYFGPGTRLTVT.

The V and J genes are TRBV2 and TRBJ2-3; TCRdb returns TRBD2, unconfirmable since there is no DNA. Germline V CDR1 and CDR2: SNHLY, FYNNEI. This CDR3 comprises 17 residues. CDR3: CASSHRSPTSGDHTQYF.

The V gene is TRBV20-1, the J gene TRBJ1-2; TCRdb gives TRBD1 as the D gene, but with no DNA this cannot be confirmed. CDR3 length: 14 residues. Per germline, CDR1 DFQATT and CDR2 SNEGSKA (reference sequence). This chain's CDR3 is CSARGTGRDYGYTF.

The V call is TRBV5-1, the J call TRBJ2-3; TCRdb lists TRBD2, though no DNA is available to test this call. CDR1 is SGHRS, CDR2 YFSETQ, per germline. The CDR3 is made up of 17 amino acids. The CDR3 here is CASSFYTSGGTGYTQYF.

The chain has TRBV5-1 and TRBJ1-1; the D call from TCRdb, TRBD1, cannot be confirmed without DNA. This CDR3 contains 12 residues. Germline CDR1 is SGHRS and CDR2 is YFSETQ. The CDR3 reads CASSLTGTEAFF.